This T cell receptor beta chain emerged from a study of tumor-infiltrating lymphocytes in primary liver carcinoma. Study-wide results and caveats: Only about 7.5-24% of top clones spanned all five tumor regions. Blood had a significantly lower top-250-clone fraction than tumors did (p = 0.039).

From roughly 0.45 ug total RNA, TCR beta cDNA was generated with a primer in the constant region. Libraries covering TCR beta were generated through three nested multiplex PCR rounds (using a slightly modified ARM-PCR). A C-beta reverse primer was combined with TRBV1-TRBV30 forward primers in the first two PCR rounds, and each round had 10 cycles. Each CDR3 protein is one row after TCRdb ran MiXCR on the multiplex PCR reads. The table shows some 190,000 distinct CDR3 sequences, with about 82% occurring only once. With respect to this clonotype: Its antigen is still unknown. At one of its ends the junction is not consistent with the germline gene, which may arise from a read error.

Per the germline V gene, CDR1 is MNHEY and CDR2 is SVGAGI. This CDR3 region has 13 residues. Total RNA and DNA came together from roughly 20-30 mg of bulk tissue without cell sorting. Primary liver carcinoma, confirmed by histopathology, was surgically resected. Specimen: tumor tissue from primary liver carcinoma. This receptor was taken from a man aged 35 to 55 with primary liver carcinoma and hepatitis B virus infection. The chain carries TRBV6-5 and TRBJ2-5, with TRBD1 as a possible D gene (6 bases). DNA of the CDR3: TGTGGCAGCAGCTGCAGGGGAAGAGAGACCCAGTACTTC. It translates to CGSSCRGRETQYF.